The clone carrying this T cell receptor (beta chain) was seen more than once but under ten times. The sample comes from a study of CD8 T cells in Susac syndrome. Random hexamers served to reverse transcribe roughly 0.45 to 1 ug RNA. A multiplex approach, immunoSEQ multiplex PCR, amplified TCR beta CDR3 across 54 Vbeta and 13 Jbeta. In TCRdb, the immunoSEQ multiplex PCR reads were re-called with MiXCR into one record per CDR3 protein. The data contain about 73,000 distinct CDR3 sequences, about 95% of them seen just once; the ten biggest clones take up about 0.4%. TCR beta from blood CD8+ and CD4+ T cells was sequenced. Negative isolation yielded the CD8+ and CD4+ T cells, while FACS enriched the TEMRA cells. Looked up from germline, CDR1 is LNHDA and CDR2 is SQIVND (reference sequence). This CDR3 has 13 residues. V gave up 5 bases and J gave up 2 bases, with 7 bases separating them.

The V gene is TRBV19, the J gene TRBJ1-5; D is unclear. The source is a human donor with multiple sclerosis. The sample taken for sequencing was CD8+ T cells from PBMCs. The chain's CDR3 is CASSAGGNQPQHF. Here the CDR3 DNA reads TGTGCCAGTAGTGCCGGCGGCAATCAGCCCCAGCATTTT.